What follows are 16 T cell receptor beta chains derived from one specimen sequenced in a study of radiotherapy plus CTLA-4 blockade in lung cancer. Libraries were prepared by immunoSEQ multiplex PCR; TCRdb keeps only in-frame clonotypes and omits some of them. Of around 110,000 clones listed, 85% to 90% were seen once; the top ten hold roughly 2.3%. The sample in question was peripheral blood, obtained from a patient treated with radiotherapy plus ipilimumab. The receptor set was obtained from a human donor with non-small cell lung cancer that progressed on radiotherapy plus ipilimumab. Some clones in this sample may be carry-over from other donors' samples.

The chain is built from TRBV5-1 and TRBJ1-1; D call uncertain. CDR1 is SGHRS, CDR2 YFSETQ, per germline. The CDR3 is 13 residues long. Trimming shortened V by 0 bases and J by 2 bases, and 5 bases separated the two germline ends. This chain's CDR3 is CASSLGENTEAFF. CDR3 nucleotide sequence: TGCGCCAGCAGCTTGGGAGAAAACACTGAAGCTTTCTTT.

DNA of the CDR3: TGTGCCAGCTCACCAATATCCGGGGCCATCTCCTACGAGCAGTACTTC. Protein sequence: CASSPISGAISYEQYF. This rearrangement joins TRBV18 to TRBJ2-7; D is possibly TRBD1 or TRBD2 (5 bases each). In germline, CDR1 is KGHSH, CDR2 LQKENI. V lost 2 bases and J lost 0, with 14 bases in between. The CDR3 is 16 amino acids.

The rearrangement uses TRBV28 and TRBJ2-2; TRBD1 agrees at 10 bases. Germline V gene data show CDR1 as MDHEN and CDR2 as SYDVKM. V lost 5 bases to trimming and J lost 7 bases; unmatched junction nucleotides: 7. The CDR3 covers 15 residues. CDR3 loop: CASSPTGGFIGELFF. The CDR3 coding sequence is TGTGCCAGCAGTCCGACAGGGGGCTTTATCGGGGAGCTGTTTTTT.

This chain uses TRBV4-3 with TRBJ1-2; weak D call: TRBD1 (5 bases). The CDR3 has 16 amino acids. V was trimmed by 4 bases and J by 4 bases, leaving 19 bases between them. Germline CDR1 is LGHNA and CDR2 is YSLEER. The CDR3 reads CASSRYDSPYSYGYTF. CDR3 sequence (DNA): TGCGCCAGCAGCCGATACGACAGTCCCTACTCCTATGGCTACACCTTC.

The chain is built from TRBV9 and TRBJ1-1; possibly TRBD1 for D (6 bases). Trimming removed 0 bases from V and 0 bases from J, with 9 bases in between. CDR3 length equals 15 residues. Germline CDR1 reads SGDLS; CDR2 reads YYNGEE. DNA of the CDR3: TGTGCCAGCAGCGTAGATCCAGGGGTGAACACTGAAGCTTTCTTT. This encodes CASSVDPGVNTEAFF.

CDR3 sequence: CAWSVLKNSPLHF. CDR3 DNA: TGTGCCTGGAGTGTACTGAAGAATTCACCCCTCCACTTT. V gene TRBV30 combines with J gene TRBJ1-6; unclear D gene. Trimming took off 0 bases at V and 7 bases at J, with 7 bases between the two ends. The germline gives CDR1 GTSNPN, CDR2 SVGIG (reference sequence). The CDR3 covers 13 residues. The variable domain in full, completed from reference TRBV30 and TRBJ1-6, reads SQTIHQWPATLVQPVGSPLSLECTVEGTSNPNLYWYRQAAGRGLQLLFYSVGIGQISSEVPQNLSASRPQDRQFILSSKKLLLSDSGFYLCAWSVLKNSPLHFGNGTRLTVT.

The rearrangement uses TRBV4-1 and TRBJ2-3; 10 nucleotides match TRBD2. This CDR3 comprises 17 residues. V dropped 1 base and J dropped 2; count of bases not matched to a gene: 6. CDR1 is MGHRA and CDR2 is YSYEKL in the germline V gene. CDR3 DNA sequence: TGCGCCAGCAGCCAAGGTCCTAGCGGGGGCTCCACAGATACGCAGTATTTT. Encoded protein: CASSQGPSGGSTDTQYF.

The chain employs TRBV6-1 and TRBJ1-2; maybe TRBD1 (6 bases). V dropped 7 bases and J dropped 4 bases, with 16 bases sitting between them. Germline assignment: CDR1 MNHNS and CDR2 SASEGT. This CDR3 comprises 14 residues. CDR3 sequence: CASTEGGSIYGYTF. The CDR3 region has the DNA TGTGCCAGCACCGAAGGGGGGAGTATCTATGGCTACACCTTC.

The chain has TRBV7-2 and TRBJ2-7; D might be TRBD1 (6 bases). Germline V lookup: CDR1 SGHTA, CDR2 FQGNSA. The CDR3 is 12 residues long. V lost 5 bases and J 3 bases, leaving 8 bases between the germline ends. The CDR3 DNA is TGTGCCAGCAGCCAACAGGGCTACGAGCAGTACTTC. Amino acid sequence: CASSQQGYEQYF.

The chain has TRBV10-3 and TRBJ1-2; tentatively, D is TRBD1 (6 bases). Per the germline V gene, CDR1 is ENHRY and CDR2 is SYGVKD. CDR3 length: 17 amino acids. Deletions cut 0 bases from V and 1 base from J, with 15 bases between. DNA for the CDR3: TGTGCCATCAGTGAGTCGCTTTCCCAGGGGATTAACTATGGCTACACCTTC. Amino acid sequence: CAISESLSQGINYGYTF.

This chain uses TRBV10-3 with TRBJ2-3; 13 nucleotides align to TRBD2. Per the germline V gene, CDR1 is ENHRY and CDR2 is SYGVKD. The CDR3 contains 18 residues. Trimming at V came to 5 bases and at J to 0 bases, leaving 8 bases not matched to a gene. DNA of the CDR3: TGTGCCATCAGTTCGACTAGCGGGGGGCCCCCGAGCACAGATACGCAGTATTTT. Translated, it gives CAISSTSGGPPSTDTQYF.

This clone was detected a few times. V is TRBV19 and J is TRBJ2-7; TRBD2 matches at 8 bases. This CDR3 has 15 residues. V was pared by 8 bases and J by 2 bases, with 11 bases of the junction left unmatched. The germline CDR1 and CDR2 sequences are LNHDA and SQIVND (reference sequence). The CDR3 sequence is CASRKVAGKTYEQYF. The CDR3 region has the DNA TGTGCCAGTCGAAAGGTAGCGGGGAAAACCTACGAGCAGTACTTC.

The gene calls are TRBV5-1 and TRBJ2-3, with D uncertain. V was pared by 0 bases and J by 2 bases, with 7 bases between. Germline CDR1 reads SGHRS; CDR2 reads YFSETQ. There are 14 residues in the CDR3. The DNA of the CDR3 is TGCGCCAGCAGCTTGGATGGCGCCACAGATACGCAGTATTTT. Protein: CASSLDGATDTQYF.

The rearrangement joins TRBV7-9 to TRBJ1-4; D is uncertain. This CDR3 comprises 12 residues. CDR1 is SEHNR, CDR2 FQNEAQ, per germline (reference sequence). Trimming removed 2 bases from V and 8 bases from J, with 6 bases in between. Written as DNA, the CDR3 is TGTGCCAGCAGCTTACGTACCGAAAAACTGTTTTTT. Translated, it gives CASSLRTEKLFF.

V is TRBV6-6 and J is TRBJ2-1, with D possibly matching TRBD1 (5 bases). The CDR3 has 13 amino acids. Germline V gives CDR1 MNHNY, CDR2 SVGAGI (reference sequence). V gave up 6 bases and J gave up 9 bases, with 15 bases separating them. CDR3: CASSLGAPGEQFF. In nucleotides, the CDR3 is TGTGCCAGCAGCCTAGGGGCCCCAGGTGAGCAGTTCTTC.

V is TRBV7-2 and J is TRBJ1-5; the D is unclear. The CDR3 has 15 amino acids. The V end lost 1 base, the J end lost 3 bases, and 10 bases lay between the germline ends. Germline CDR1 is SGHTA and CDR2 is FQGNSA. The CDR3 sequence: CASSLVGGNNQPQHF. CDR3 in DNA: TGTGCCAGCAGCTTAGTTGGCGGCAACAATCAGCCCCAGCATTTT.